The 23 T cell receptor beta chains listed next were all sequenced from one sample in a study of cytomegalovirus exposure and HLA in healthy donors. The study ran its PCR with 60 Vbeta and 13 Jbeta primers. This table comes from immunoSEQ multiplex PCR, and its TCRdb copy is limited to in-frame clones, with some not included. The sample lists some 52,000 clones, about three quarters occurring once. The sample was PBMCs. The receptor set was obtained from a man younger than 35 in good health and CMV-seronegative.

This clone came up once. The chain has TRBV2 and TRBJ2-7; 11 positions match TRBD2. With V trimmed by 4 bases and J by 4 bases, 6 bases remained unmatched. The CDR3 has 15 amino acids. Germline V gene data show CDR1 as SNHLY and CDR2 as FYNNEI. The chain's CDR3 is CASSAVGTSGYEQYF. The CDR3 DNA reads as TGTGCCAGCAGTGCAGTGGGGACTAGCGGATACGAGCAGTACTTC.

The gene calls are TRBV7-6 and TRBJ2-1; a weak D match, TRBD2 (6 bases). Germline CDR1 is SGHVS and CDR2 is FNYEAQ. Deletions cut 5 bases from V and 0 bases from J, with 17 bases between. The CDR3 runs to 17 residues. This chain's CDR3 is CASSQSGRTLSYNEQFF. The CDR3 region has the DNA TGTGCCAGCAGCCAATCCGGGAGAACCCTCTCCTACAATGAGCAGTTCTTC. Filled out from reference TRBV7-6 and TRBJ2-1, the complete variable domain reads GAGVSQSPRYKVTKRGQDVALRCDPISGHVSLYWYRQALGQGPEFLTYFNYEAQQDKSGLPNDRFSAERPEGSISTLTIQRTEQRDSAMYRCASSQSGRTLSYNEQFFGPGTRLTVL.

The rearrangement joins TRBV2 to TRBJ2-7; 7 bases match TRBD2. This CDR3 is 12 amino acids long. J was trimmed by 4 bases and V by 6 bases; bases with no gene match: 3. Looked up from germline, CDR1 is SNHLY and CDR2 is FYNNEI. Here the CDR3 reads CASSRTSYEQYF. In DNA, the CDR3 is TGTGCCAGCAGCAGGACTAGTTACGAGCAGTACTTC.

This clone came up a few times. The chain carries TRBV6-5 and TRBJ1-1; 9 nucleotides match TRBD1. Germline V gene data show CDR1 as MNHEY and CDR2 as SVGAGI. Trimming cost V 8 bases and J 1 base; bases outside gene matches: 2. The CDR3 runs to 13 residues. The CDR3: CASRDRENTEAFF. The CDR3 nucleotides are TGTGCCAGCCGGGACAGGGAGAACACTGAAGCTTTCTTT.

J is TRBJ2-7 and V is TRBV30; TRBD2 matches at 7 bases. Germline V lookup: CDR1 GTSNPN, CDR2 SVGIG (reference sequence). The junction had 3 bases not matched to a gene; V was cut back by 4 bases and J by 3 bases. CDR3 length: 12 residues. CDR3 DNA sequence: TGTGCCTGGACTATAGCGGGCTACGAGCAGTACTTC. This translates into CAWTIAGYEQYF.

In this sample, this clone turned up a few times. The chain carries TRBV2 and TRBJ2-3; 8 nucleotides line up with TRBD2. Germline trimming cut 0 bases from V and 5 bases from J; bases unmatched to any gene: 16. This CDR3 region has 19 residues. CDR1 and CDR2 from the germline V gene are SNHLY and FYNNEI. In nucleotides, the CDR3 is TGTGCCAGCAGTGAAGCCAATTCCCTGGGGCTAGCGGGTGTAGATACGCAGTATTTT. This translates into CASSEANSLGLAGVDTQYF.

The chain has TRBV7-9 and TRBJ1-1, with TRBD1 matching 7 bases. This CDR3 is built from 13 residues. Germline lookup yields CDR1 SEHNR and CDR2 FQNEAQ (reference sequence). With V trimmed by 7 bases and J by 7 bases, 9 bases remained unmatched. The chain's CDR3 is CASTFDREVEAFF. In DNA form, the CDR3 reads TGTGCCAGCACTTTCGACAGGGAAGTTGAAGCTTTCTTT. Supplemented by reference TRBV7-9 and TRBJ1-1, the full variable domain reads DTGVSQNPRHKITKRGQNVTFRCDPISEHNRLYWYRQTLGQGPEFLTYFQNEAQLEKSRLLSDRFSAERPKGSFSTLEIQRTEQGDSAMYLCASTFDREVEAFFGQGTRLTVV.

This chain uses TRBV29-1 with TRBJ1-1; D remains unclear. Germline V gene data show CDR1 as SQVTM and CDR2 as ANQGSEA. Trimming removed 6 bases from V and 4 bases from J, with 18 bases in between. The CDR3 sequence is 14 residues long. For the CDR3, the DNA is TGCAGCGTCCTGAGGCAGGCCGGGAGCACTGAAGCTTTCTTT. This translates into CSVLRQAGSTEAFF.

CDR3 protein: CASSFDSSYEQYF. The CDR3 DNA sequence: TGTGCCAGCAGCTTCGACAGCTCCTACGAGCAGTACTTC. The V gene is TRBV5-6, the J gene TRBJ2-7; tentatively, D is TRBD1 (5 bases). Germline V lookup: CDR1 SGHDT, CDR2 YYEEEE. Trimming stripped 2 bases from V and 0 bases from J, with 6 bases between. The CDR3 is made up of 13 amino acids.

This sequence joins TRBV4-1 and TRBJ2-7; D is ambiguous. The CDR3 sequence is 14 residues long. Per the germline V gene, CDR1 is MGHRA and CDR2 is YSYEKL. V shed 1 base and J shed 2 bases, with 9 bases lying between them. CDR3 residues: CASSQGTGTYEQYF. The CDR3 DNA follows: TGCGCCAGCAGCCAAGGTACGGGTACCTACGAGCAGTACTTC.

The V gene is TRBV5-1, the J gene TRBJ2-3; possible D gene TRBD1, 5 bases. This CDR3 comprises 16 residues. V shed 1 base and J shed 3 bases, with 15 bases lying between them. Germline V gene sequence: CDR1 SGHRS, CDR2 YFSETQ. The CDR3 protein is CASSLPRQQSTDTQYF. In DNA form, the CDR3 reads TGCGCCAGCAGCTTGCCTAGACAGCAAAGTACAGATACGCAGTATTTT. The variable domain in full, completed from reference TRBV5-1 and TRBJ2-3, reads KAGVTQTPRYLIKTRGQQVTLSCSPISGHRSVSWYQQTPGQGLQFLFEYFSETQRNKGNFPGRFSGRQFSNSRSEMNVSTLELGDSALYLCASSLPRQQSTDTQYFGPGTRLTVL.

The chain joins TRBV7-2 to TRBJ2-5, with D possibly being TRBD1 (5 bases). Per germline, CDR1 SGHTA and CDR2 FQGNSA. The CDR3 totals 15 residues. V dropped 5 bases and J dropped 3 bases, with 16 bases sitting between them. CDR3 amino acids: CASSPGGRVEETQYF. CDR3 DNA: TGTGCCAGCAGCCCCGGCGGCAGGGTGGAAGAGACCCAGTACTTC.

The V gene is TRBV11-2, the J gene TRBJ1-2, with TRBD1 matching 9 bases. The CDR3 consists of 15 residues. Germline assignment: CDR1 SGHAT and CDR2 FQNNGV. The V and J ends lost 6 bases and 4 bases, in that order; junction bases with no gene match: 9. CDR3 sequence (DNA): TGTGCCAGCAGTTCGGGACAGGGTCTACTCTATGGCTACACCTTC. It encodes CASSSGQGLLYGYTF.

V and J are TRBV7-2 and TRBJ2-3; TRBD2 agrees at 7 bases. The CDR3 consists of 16 residues. Trimming at V came to 2 bases and at J to 3 bases, leaving 8 bases not matched to a gene. The germline gives CDR1 SGHTA, CDR2 FQGNSA. The CDR3 bases are TGTGCCAGCAGCTTATTTGCGGGAGTTGGAACAGATACGCAGTATTTT. Its protein is CASSLFAGVGTDTQYF.

This clone appeared a single time. The rearrangement links TRBV6-5 to TRBJ1-1; 10 nucleotides agree with TRBD1. V shed 4 bases, J shed 5 bases, and the junction held 10 bases outside the gene matches. CDR1 and CDR2 (germline): MNHEY, SVGAGI. The CDR3 sequence is 16 residues long. CDR3 in amino acids: CASSSRDRGGGTEAFF. CDR3 nucleotide sequence: TGTGCCAGCAGTTCCCGGGACAGGGGTGGGGGGACTGAAGCTTTCTTT.

The chain uses TRBV6-5 and TRBJ1-1; the D is unclear. V was shortened by 2 bases and J by 0 bases, with 4 bases between the two germline ends. The CDR3 extends over 13 amino acids. CDR1 is MNHEY and CDR2 is SVGAGI in the germline V gene. The CDR3 nucleotides are TGTGCCAGCAGTTACGGCATGAACACTGAAGCTTTCTTT. As protein: CASSYGMNTEAFF.

The chain has TRBV5-6 and TRBJ1-4, with 9 bases lining up with TRBD1. Looked up from germline, CDR1 is SGHDT and CDR2 is YYEEEE. The J segment lost 8 bases and the V segment lost 4 bases, leaving 0 bases of the junction unmatched. The CDR3 consists of 12 residues. The CDR3 loop reads CASSGQGEKLFF. The CDR3 DNA sequence: TGTGCCAGCAGCGGACAGGGGGAAAAACTGTTTTTT.

This chain links TRBV4-3 with TRBJ2-6; 7 bases map to TRBD2. The CDR3 sequence is 16 residues long. In germline, CDR1 is LGHNA, CDR2 YSLEER. The trim removed 1 base at V and 3 bases at J, leaving 3 bases unmatched. CDR3 DNA: TGCGCCAGCAGCCAAGGACTAGCCTTTGGGGCCAACGTCCTGACTTTC. It codes for CASSQGLAFGANVLTF.

The V gene is TRBV5-1, the J gene TRBJ2-3; TRBD1 matches 9 bases. The trim removed 4 bases at V and 10 bases at J, leaving 7 bases unmatched. There are 13 residues in the CDR3. Germline CDR1 is SGHRS and CDR2 is YFSETQ. The CDR3 bases are TGCGCCAGCAGCGGGCGGACAGGGGAGGCGCAGTATTTT. Encoded protein: CASSGRTGEAQYF. Supplemented by reference TRBV5-1 and TRBJ2-3, the full variable domain reads KAGVTQTPRYLIKTRGQQVTLSCSPISGHRSVSWYQQTPGQGLQFLFEYFSETQRNKGNFPGRFSGRQFSNSRSEMNVSTLELGDSALYLCASSGRTGEAQYFGPGTRLTVL.

The chain employs TRBV7-8 and TRBJ2-1, with 7 bases matching TRBD2. The CDR3 is 15 amino acids. V shed 0 bases, J shed 2 bases, and the junction held 1 base outside the gene matches. The germline V gene has CDR1 SGHVS and CDR2 FQNEAQ. For the CDR3, the DNA is TGTGCCAGCAGCTTAGCGGGAGGGACCTACAATGAGCAGTTCTTC. Translated: CASSLAGGTYNEQFF.

This chain joins TRBV18 and TRBJ1-1; no clear D. Looked up from germline, CDR1 is KGHSH and CDR2 is LQKENI. V was shortened by 2 bases and J by 1 base, with 8 bases between the two germline ends. CDR3 length: 14 residues. CDR3 loop: CASSPGETNTEAFF. DNA for the CDR3: TGTGCCAGCTCACCAGGAGAGACGAACACTGAAGCTTTCTTT.

The chain links TRBV10-1 to TRBJ2-7; the D gene is possibly TRBD1 (6 bases). V was shortened by 0 bases and J by 3 bases, with 9 bases between the two germline ends. The germline V gene encodes CDR1 WNHNN and CDR2 SYGVQD (reference sequence). CDR3 length equals 14 residues. CDR3 in DNA: TGCGCCAGCAGTGAGTCGGGACAAATCTACGAGCAGTACTTC. It yields the protein CASSESGQIYEQYF.

The rearrangement joins TRBV4-2 to TRBJ2-1; unclear D gene. V lost 0 bases to trimming and J lost 0 bases, with 9 bases between them. There are 16 residues in the CDR3. The germline V gene encodes CDR1 LGHNA and CDR2 YNFKEQ. The CDR3 here is CASSQEERNSYNEQFF. Here the CDR3 DNA reads TGTGCCAGCAGCCAAGAGGAGCGAAACTCCTACAATGAGCAGTTCTTC.